Here is one T cell receptor (beta chain) with its context. Its antigen is unidentified. Method: immunoSEQ multiplex PCR; TCRdb's copy keeps in-frame clones and lacks some. The sample consists of some 1.5 million clones, nearly 99% of them appearing once. The sample belongs to a study of shared clonotypes between healthy human individuals. Notes on the study in general: All-four-donor shared clonotypes had higher generation probabilities than non-shared clonotypes did.

The sequence derives from a man aged 30 to 45 in good health. The sample comprised naive CD4+ T cells sorted from blood. Subset given: CD45RA+ positively selected.

The CDR3 nucleotides read TGTGCCAGCAGTAACCCTCTCAGGGAGGTGCAGCCCCAGCATTTT. It encodes CASSNPLREVQPQHF. This sequence joins TRBV6-4 and TRBJ1-5; a weak D match, TRBD1 (5 bases). The germline V gene has CDR1 MRHNA and CDR2 SNTAGT. V lost 5 bases to trimming and J lost 7 bases, with 18 bases between them. This CDR3 has 15 residues.